This T cell receptor beta chain is from a study of blood T cell repertoires in COVID-19. Study details: The origin of the acute and convalescent COVID-19 samples was the United States, Italy and Spain. PBMCs, B-cell-depleted T cells, or T cells provided the cDNA or gDNA that made up the material.

Methods used by the authors: Reference gene primer amplification in the assay estimated nucleated cell counts. Repertoires were generated with immunoSEQ multiplex PCR, while TCRdb's copy carries only in-frame clones and drops some. The V and J calls and the clone size are those of that table, but D and trimming were determined from the DNA. The sample holds roughly 280,000 clones; approximately 91% are singletons and the top ten take 2% to 2.5%. Germline CDR1 is MNHNY and CDR2 is SVGAGI (reference sequence). Losses at the gene ends were 7 bases for V and 1 base for J; bases not matched to a gene: 10. CDR3 length: 16 amino acids.

This TCR was recovered from a man in his fifties with acute or convalescent COVID-19. V usage is TRBV6-6 and J usage is TRBJ2-3, with 8 bases that match TRBD1. The sequenced sample consisted of peripheral blood. CDR3 sequence: CASNLGKQGGTDTQYF. The CDR3 nucleotides read TGTGCCAGCAACCTCGGAAAACAGGGGGGCACAGATACGCAGTATTTT.